The 19 T cell receptor beta chains below were found in one sample sequenced in a study of T cell changes during pregnancy in multiple sclerosis. Sequencing used immunoSEQ multiplex PCR; TCRdb keeps in-frame clones, though not all of them. The sample shows more than 25,000 clones, under 95% of them seen only once. Sample: peripheral blood, taken in the first trimester of pregnancy. Receptors were obtained from a female donor in good health, enrolled as a control in a pregnancy study.

The chain links TRBV5-1 to TRBJ2-3; D is perhaps TRBD2 (5 bases). Between the trimmed V and J ends, which lost 2 bases and 0 bases, there was a span of 10 bases. The germline V gene has CDR1 SGHRS and CDR2 YFSETQ. The CDR3 is 15 residues long. CDR3 sequence: CASSFEGASTDTQYF. The CDR3 coding sequence is TGCGCCAGCAGCTTCGAGGGAGCTAGCACAGATACGCAGTATTTT. Drawing the rest from reference TRBV5-1 and TRBJ2-3, the complete variable domain is KAGVTQTPRYLIKTRGQQVTLSCSPISGHRSVSWYQQTPGQGLQFLFEYFSETQRNKGNFPGRFSGRQFSNSRSEMNVSTLELGDSALYLCASSFEGASTDTQYFGPGTRLTVL.

This chain connects TRBV19 to TRBJ1-1; 10 bases agree with TRBD1. This CDR3 region has 14 residues. J was trimmed by 4 bases and V by 7 bases; bases with no gene match: 6. Germline V gives CDR1 LNHDA, CDR2 SQIVND (reference sequence). In DNA, the CDR3 is TGTGCCAGTAAGACAGGGGGCCGGGGCACTGAAGCTTTCTTT. It encodes CASKTGGRGTEAFF.

This rearrangement joins TRBV10-2 to TRBJ2-3; 9 nucleotides agree with TRBD2. This CDR3 has 14 residues. From germline, CDR1 is WSHSY and CDR2 SAAADI. V was clipped by 4 bases and J by 2 bases; unmatched bases: 1. CDR3 sequence: CASSGTSATDTQYF. In DNA form, the CDR3 reads TGCGCCAGCAGTGGGACTAGCGCCACAGATACGCAGTATTTT.

This chain links TRBV19 with TRBJ2-2; 13 bases match TRBD2. J gave up 4 bases and V 4 bases, and 3 bases lay outside the gene matches. Germline CDR1 reads LNHDA; CDR2 reads SQIVND (reference sequence). This CDR3 is built from 16 residues. CDR3 sequence reads: CASSRLAGGGTGELFF. CDR3 nucleotides: TGTGCCAGTAGTAGACTAGCGGGAGGTGGCACCGGGGAGCTGTTTTTT.

V is TRBV30 and J is TRBJ2-1; TRBD2 agrees at 11 bases. V trimming: 0 bases; J trimming: 6 bases; junction bases outside the gene matches: 7. CDR1 is GTSNPN, CDR2 SVGIG, per germline (reference sequence). There are 16 residues in the CDR3. CDR3: CAWSVRLAGGSNEQFF. The CDR3 DNA follows: TGTGCCTGGAGTGTACGTCTAGCGGGAGGTTCCAATGAGCAGTTCTTC.

The V gene is TRBV5-5, the J gene TRBJ2-7; D gene uncertain. Trimming removed 4 bases from V and 2 bases from J, with 10 bases in between. The CDR3 consists of 13 residues. The germline gives CDR1 SGHKS, CDR2 YYEKEE (reference sequence). The CDR3 loop reads CASSGHLTYEQYF. CDR3 in DNA: TGTGCCAGCAGCGGGCACCTGACCTACGAGCAGTACTTC. Based on the CDR3 plus reference TRBV5-5 and TRBJ2-7, the full variable domain is DAGVTQSPTHLIKTRGQQVTLRCSPISGHKSVSWYQQVLGQGPQFIFQYYEKEERGRGNFPDRFSARQFPNYSSELNVNALLLGDSALYLCASSGHLTYEQYFGPGTRLTVT.

J is TRBJ1-4 and V is TRBV29-1; D might be TRBD1 (5 bases). The CDR3 consists of 11 residues. Per germline, CDR1 SQVTM and CDR2 ANQGSEA. Trimming removed 6 bases at V and 11 bases at J, with 13 bases between. CDR3 sequence (DNA): TGCAGCGTGCGGGAAGGGGAGAAACTGTTTTTT. Amino acid sequence: CSVREGEKLFF.

The rearrangement links TRBV10-3 to TRBJ1-1; D remains ambiguous. CDR1 ENHRY and CDR2 SYGVKD come from the germline V gene. The CDR3 runs to 12 residues. Trimming pared 5 bases from V and 2 bases from J, leaving 6 bases between. CDR3 residues: CAISSLNTEAFF. In DNA, the CDR3 is TGTGCCATCAGTAGCCTAAACACTGAAGCTTTCTTT.

The chain couples TRBV27 to TRBJ1-4; TRBD1 matches at 8 bases. With V trimmed by 4 bases and J by 1 base, 8 bases remained unmatched. The CDR3 is made up of 17 amino acids. Germline V lookup: CDR1 MNHEY, CDR2 SMNVEV (reference sequence). DNA of the CDR3: TGTGCCAGCAGTTATTTCGGACAGGGTAAAACTAATGAAAAACTGTTTTTT. Its protein product is CASSYFGQGKTNEKLFF.

The J gene is TRBJ1-1, the V gene TRBV6-4; D possibly corresponds to TRBD1 (6 bases). Per germline, CDR1 MRHNA and CDR2 SNTAGT. The CDR3 runs to 14 residues. Trimming stripped 6 bases from V and 5 bases from J, with 16 bases between. The CDR3 DNA follows: TGTGCCAGCAGCCCCAGGGGTTTGACGACTGAAGCTTTCTTT. Protein: CASSPRGLTTEAFF.

A few counts support this clone. The chain links TRBV6-6 to TRBJ1-6, with D perhaps matching TRBD1 (5 bases). Between the trimmed V and J ends, which lost 0 bases and 14 bases, there was a span of 14 bases. Germline-derived CDR1 and CDR2 are MNHNY and SVGAGI (reference sequence). The CDR3 length is 14 residues. The CDR3 bases are TGTGCCAGCAGTTACTCGACCAGGGCTGTTACCCTCCACTTT. This encodes CASSYSTRAVTLHF.

This chain connects TRBV18 to TRBJ2-5; D is possibly TRBD1 (6 bases). The CDR3 sequence is 15 residues long. Germline CDR1 reads KGHSH; CDR2 reads LQKENI. V lost 2 bases and J 5 bases, leaving 15 bases between the germline ends. The CDR3 nucleotides are TGTGCCAGCTCACCAAAGGAACAGGGTTTCGAGACCCAGTACTTC. Amino acid sequence: CASSPKEQGFETQYF. The full variable domain, in which reference TRBV18 and TRBJ2-5 provide the parts outside the CDR3, is NAGVMQNPRHLVRRRGQEARLRCSPMKGHSHVYWYRQLPEEGLKFMVYLQKENIIDESGMPKERFSAEFPKEGPSILRIQQVVRGDSAAYFCASSPKEQGFETQYFGPGTRLLVL.

The rearrangement uses TRBV4-3 and TRBJ1-1, with D possibly matching TRBD1 (6 bases). V lost 2 bases to trimming and J lost 4 bases, with 11 bases between them. CDR1 and CDR2 from the germline V gene are LGHNA and YSLEER. CDR3 size: 14 residues. The CDR3 protein is CASSQYGGATEAFF. The CDR3, as DNA: TGCGCCAGCAGCCAATATGGGGGGGCCACTGAAGCTTTCTTT.

In this sample, this clone turned up once. CDR3 nucleotide sequence: TGCGCCAGCAGCTTTGGACTTGGGTACGAGCAGTACTTC. As protein: CASSFGLGYEQYF. V usage is TRBV5-1 and J usage is TRBJ2-7, with D possibly being TRBD2 (5 bases). From germline, CDR1 is SGHRS and CDR2 YFSETQ. The CDR3 is made up of 13 amino acids. Trimming took off 2 bases at V and 4 bases at J, with 10 bases between the two ends.

This clone appeared a few times. The chain has TRBV10-3 and TRBJ1-2, with D tentatively TRBD1 (5 bases). This CDR3 spans 14 amino acids. Per germline, CDR1 ENHRY and CDR2 SYGVKD. Deletions cut 11 bases from V and 2 bases from J, with 18 bases between. The CDR3 DNA follows: TGTGCCTTTCGGTCCTTGGGGGGGAACTATGGCTACACCTTC. This translates into CAFRSLGGNYGYTF.

This sequence joins TRBV12-5 and TRBJ1-1; weak D call: TRBD1 (6 bases). Germline CDR1 and CDR2: LGHNT and FRNRAP. V was clipped by 6 bases and J by 0 bases, with 11 bases between them. The CDR3 loop spans 14 amino acids. The DNA for the CDR3 is TGTGCTAGTGGGCCGGACAGCTTGAACACTGAAGCTTTCTTT. The encoded protein is CASGPDSLNTEAFF.

CDR3 sequence reads: CAWRGPGTDTQYF. DNA for the CDR3: TGTGCCTGGAGGGGTCCGGGGACAGATACGCAGTATTTT. The V and J genes are TRBV30 and TRBJ2-3; weak D call: TRBD2 (5 bases). V lost 3 bases and J 3 bases, leaving 10 bases between the germline ends. Germline V gives CDR1 GTSNPN, CDR2 SVGIG (reference sequence). This CDR3 region has 13 residues. The full variable domain, completed using reference TRBV30 and TRBJ2-3, is SQTIHQWPATLVQPVGSPLSLECTVEGTSNPNLYWYRQAAGRGLQLLFYSVGIGQISSEVPQNLSASRPQDRQFILSSKKLLLSDSGFYLCAWRGPGTDTQYFGPGTRLTVL.

The chain employs TRBV5-3 and TRBJ1-1; 10 positions agree with TRBD1. TRBV5-3 is an ORF; its function is uncertain. The junction had 18 bases not matched to a gene; V was cut back by 7 bases and J by 3 bases. The CDR3 sequence is 18 residues long. The CDR3 DNA is TGTGCCAGATCCACCGACCGGCGACAGGGGGCAAGGGACACTGAAGCTTTCTTT. It is translated as CARSTDRRQGARDTEAFF.

This chain joins TRBV7-2 and TRBJ1-3, with TRBD1 matching over 8 bases. Germline loops: CDR1 SGHTA, CDR2 FQGNSA. V lost 0 bases to trimming and J lost 4 bases; unmatched junction nucleotides: 2. This CDR3 region has 15 residues. The CDR3 reads CASSLARGRGNTIYF. CDR3 nucleotides: TGTGCCAGCAGCTTAGCCAGGGGGCGCGGAAACACCATATATTTT.